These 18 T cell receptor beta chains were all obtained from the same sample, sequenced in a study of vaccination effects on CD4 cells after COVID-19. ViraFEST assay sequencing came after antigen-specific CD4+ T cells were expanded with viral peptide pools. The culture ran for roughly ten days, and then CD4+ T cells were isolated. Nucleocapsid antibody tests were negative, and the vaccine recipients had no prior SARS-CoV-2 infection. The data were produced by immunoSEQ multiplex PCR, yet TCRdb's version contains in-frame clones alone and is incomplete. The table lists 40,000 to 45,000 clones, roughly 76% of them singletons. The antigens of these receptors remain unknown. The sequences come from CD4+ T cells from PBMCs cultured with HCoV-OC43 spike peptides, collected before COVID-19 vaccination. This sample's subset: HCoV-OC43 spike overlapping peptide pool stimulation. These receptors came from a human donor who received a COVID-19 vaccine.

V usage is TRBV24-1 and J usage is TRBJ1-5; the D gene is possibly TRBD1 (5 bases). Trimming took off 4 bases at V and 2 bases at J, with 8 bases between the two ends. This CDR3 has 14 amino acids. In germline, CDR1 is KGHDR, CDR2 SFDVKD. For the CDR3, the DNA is TGTGCCACCAGTGAGGGGGGGGGCAATCAGCCCCAGCATTTT. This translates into CATSEGGGNQPQHF.

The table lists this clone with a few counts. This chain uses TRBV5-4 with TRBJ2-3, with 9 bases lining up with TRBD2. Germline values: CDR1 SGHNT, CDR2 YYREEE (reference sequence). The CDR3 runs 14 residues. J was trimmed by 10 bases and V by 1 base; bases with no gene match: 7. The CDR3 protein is CASSLSPSGTAQYF. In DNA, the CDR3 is TGTGCCAGCAGCTTGTCTCCTAGCGGGACTGCGCAGTATTTT.

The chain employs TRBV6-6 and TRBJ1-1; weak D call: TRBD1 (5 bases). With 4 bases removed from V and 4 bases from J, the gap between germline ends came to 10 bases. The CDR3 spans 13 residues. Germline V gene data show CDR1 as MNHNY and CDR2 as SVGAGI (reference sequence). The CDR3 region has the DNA TGTGCCAGCAGTTCGGGGCTTAGCACTGAAGCTTTCTTT. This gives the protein CASSSGLSTEAFF.

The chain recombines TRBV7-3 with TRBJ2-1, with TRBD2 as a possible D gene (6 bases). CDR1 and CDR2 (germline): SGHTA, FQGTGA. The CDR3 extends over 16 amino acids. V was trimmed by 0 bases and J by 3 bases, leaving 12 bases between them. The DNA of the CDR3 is TGTGCCAGCAGCTTAACAGCCGGGCGGGACTACAATGAGCAGTTCTTC. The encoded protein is CASSLTAGRDYNEQFF. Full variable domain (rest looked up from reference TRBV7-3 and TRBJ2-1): GAGVSQTPSNKVTEKGKYVELRCDPISGHTALYWYRQSLGQGPEFLIYFQGTGAADDSGLPNDRFFAVRPEGSVSTLKIQRTERGDSAVYLCASSLTAGRDYNEQFFGPGTRLTVL.

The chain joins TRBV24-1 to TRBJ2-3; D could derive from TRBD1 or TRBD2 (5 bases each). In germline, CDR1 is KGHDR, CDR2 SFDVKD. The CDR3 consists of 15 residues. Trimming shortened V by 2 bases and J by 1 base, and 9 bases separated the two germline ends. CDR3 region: CATSDSRGGTDTQYF. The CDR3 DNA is TGTGCCACCAGTGATTCACGAGGGGGCACAGATACGCAGTATTTT.

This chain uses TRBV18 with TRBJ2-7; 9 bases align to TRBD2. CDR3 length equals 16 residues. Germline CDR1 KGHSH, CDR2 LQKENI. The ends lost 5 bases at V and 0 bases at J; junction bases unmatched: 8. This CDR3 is CASSSQLAGSSYEQYF. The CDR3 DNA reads TGTGCCAGCTCATCCCAACTAGCGGGTAGCTCCTACGAGCAGTACTTC.

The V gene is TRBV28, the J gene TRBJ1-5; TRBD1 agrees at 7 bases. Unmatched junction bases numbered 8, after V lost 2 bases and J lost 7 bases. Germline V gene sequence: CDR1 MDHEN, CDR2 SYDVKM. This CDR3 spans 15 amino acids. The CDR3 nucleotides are TGTGCCAGCAGTTTAGTGGAGGGGGCCGGACAGCCCCAGCATTTT. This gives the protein CASSLVEGAGQPQHF.

The CDR3 is CASSTGQINTEAFF. CDR3 coding DNA: TGTGCCAGCAGTACGGGACAGATCAACACTGAAGCTTTCTTT. The chain couples TRBV6-5 to TRBJ1-1; 7 nucleotides line up with TRBD1. This CDR3 is 14 amino acids long. V trimming: 5 bases; J trimming: 2 bases; junction bases outside the gene matches: 5. Germline V gene lookup returns CDR1 MNHEY and CDR2 SVGAGI.

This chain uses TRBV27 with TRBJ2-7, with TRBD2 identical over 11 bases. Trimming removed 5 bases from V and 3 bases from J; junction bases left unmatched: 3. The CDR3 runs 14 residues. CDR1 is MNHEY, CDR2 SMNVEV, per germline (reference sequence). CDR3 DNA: TGTGCCAGCAGTAGTACTAGCGGGAGCTACGAGCAGTACTTC. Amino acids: CASSSTSGSYEQYF.

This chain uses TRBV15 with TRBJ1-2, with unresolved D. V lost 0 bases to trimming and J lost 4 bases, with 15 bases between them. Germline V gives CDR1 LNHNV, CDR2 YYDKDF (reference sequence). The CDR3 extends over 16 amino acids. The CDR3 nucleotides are TGTGCCACCAGCAGAGATCCCCAACAGCAAAGCTATGGCTACACCTTC. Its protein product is CATSRDPQQQSYGYTF.

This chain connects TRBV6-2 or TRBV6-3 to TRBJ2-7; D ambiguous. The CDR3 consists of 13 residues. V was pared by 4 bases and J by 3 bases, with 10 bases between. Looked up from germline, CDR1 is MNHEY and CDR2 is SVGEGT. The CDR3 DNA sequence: TGTGCCAGCAGTTTTGGAGCAAACTACGAGCAGTACTTC. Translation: CASSFGANYEQYF.

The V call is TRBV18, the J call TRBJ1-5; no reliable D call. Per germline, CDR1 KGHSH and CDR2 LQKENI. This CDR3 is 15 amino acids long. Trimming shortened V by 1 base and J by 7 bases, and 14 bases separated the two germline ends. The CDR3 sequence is CASSPLGSSRQPQHF. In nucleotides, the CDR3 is TGTGCCAGCTCACCACTAGGGAGTTCAAGACAGCCCCAGCATTTT.

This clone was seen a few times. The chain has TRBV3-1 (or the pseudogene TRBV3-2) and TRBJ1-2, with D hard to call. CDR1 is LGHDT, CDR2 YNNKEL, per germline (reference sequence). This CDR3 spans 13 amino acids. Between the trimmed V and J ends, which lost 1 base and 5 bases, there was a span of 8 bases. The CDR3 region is CASSQVGPYGYTF. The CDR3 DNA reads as TGTGCCAGCAGCCAAGTGGGCCCATATGGCTACACCTTC.

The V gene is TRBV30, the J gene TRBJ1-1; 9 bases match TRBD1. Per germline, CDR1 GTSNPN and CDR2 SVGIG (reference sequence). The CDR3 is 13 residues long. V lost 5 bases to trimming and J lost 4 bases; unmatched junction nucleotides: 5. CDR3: CAWDRGGGTEAFF. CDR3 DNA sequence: TGTGCCTGGGACAGGGGGGGTGGCACTGAAGCTTTCTTT.

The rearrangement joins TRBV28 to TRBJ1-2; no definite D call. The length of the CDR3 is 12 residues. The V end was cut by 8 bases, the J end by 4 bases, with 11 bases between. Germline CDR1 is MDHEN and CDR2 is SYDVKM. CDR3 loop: CASSDVSYGYTF. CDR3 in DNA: TGTGCCAGCTCGGACGTTAGCTATGGCTACACCTTC.

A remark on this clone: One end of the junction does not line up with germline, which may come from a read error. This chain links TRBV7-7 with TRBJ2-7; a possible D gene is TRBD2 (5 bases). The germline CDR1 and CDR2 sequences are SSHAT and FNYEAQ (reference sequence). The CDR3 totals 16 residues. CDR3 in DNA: TGTGCTAGCAGCTTGCCCAGGATCAGGAGGTCCTACGAGCAGTACTTC. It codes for CASSLPRIRRSYEQYF.

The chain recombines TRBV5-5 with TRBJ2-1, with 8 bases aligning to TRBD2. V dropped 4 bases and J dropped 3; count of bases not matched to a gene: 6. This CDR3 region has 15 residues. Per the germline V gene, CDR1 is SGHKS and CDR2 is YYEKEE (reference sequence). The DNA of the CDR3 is TGTGCCAGCAGCCGGGGGGGGACAAACTACAATGAGCAGTTCTTC. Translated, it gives CASSRGGTNYNEQFF.

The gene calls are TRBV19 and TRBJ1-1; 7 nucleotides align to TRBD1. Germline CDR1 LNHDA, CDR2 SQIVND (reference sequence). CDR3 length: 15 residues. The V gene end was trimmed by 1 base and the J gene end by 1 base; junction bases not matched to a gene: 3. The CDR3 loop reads CASSIGRDRNTEAFF. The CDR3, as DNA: TGTGCCAGTAGTATAGGCCGGGACAGGAACACTGAAGCTTTCTTT.